This T cell receptor (beta chain) originates from a study of T-cell reconstitution after alpha-beta-depleted transplantation in children. The CDR3 contains 14 residues. V was trimmed by 4 bases and J by 6 bases, leaving 13 bases between them. CDR1 and CDR2 from the germline V gene are LGHDT and YNNKEL (reference sequence). In this sample, this clonotype turned up many times. For TCRbeta, the library was prepared with unique molecular identifiers. TCRdb re-derived calls from the PCR reads in MiXCR, one entry per CDR3 protein. Among 170,000 or so distinct CDR3 sequences listed, about 6.3% were seen once.

Sequences were derived from PBMCs from the stem cell graft donor, sampled from the stem cell graft. The source of this sequence is a human donor who donated a stem cell graft to a child with Wiskott-Aldrich syndrome. The gene calls are TRBV3-1 and TRBJ2-1; D might be TRBD2 (6 bases). The CDR3 region has the DNA TGTGCCAGCAGCCTACTCACTAGCTCCAATGAGCAGTTCTTC. It codes for CASSLLTSSNEQFF.